This T cell receptor beta chain derives from a study of cytomegalovirus exposure and HLA in healthy donors (dated by TCRdb to about 2017). Some background on the complete study: An earlier analysis of about 530 of the donors reported approximately 260 Gb of sequence data and 95 million to 120 million unique TCR beta sequences obtained from about 180 million T cells. An early release covering around 630 HLA-typed donors comprised around 300 gigabases of sequencing data and 85 million to 100 million unique TCR sequences. Of the 300 to 450 genotyped donors, approximately 80% were placed in the genetic ancestry cluster associated with self-reported Caucasian donors. The study was designed to test whether signatures of past pathogen exposure could be identified by cataloging public T cell receptors. The study profiled the T cell repertoires of under 850 subjects by immunosequencing and related them to cytomegalovirus serostatus. Along with the roughly 670-subject first cohort, a separate validation cohort of approximately 110 different subjects was used. To predict cytomegalovirus infection status, the study brought together high-throughput TCR immunosequencing, statistical association of individual TCRs with disease status, and machine learning. A later analysis re-examined previously published TCR beta repertoires from about 700 donors and added high-resolution HLA genotyping to investigate patterns of TCR occurrence. Rather than drawing on any new phenotypic data, the later analysis identified candidate immune exposures from TCR beta sequences and the way those sequences occurred across donors. An earlier analysis of around 580 of the donors used high-throughput TCR beta sequencing to judge whether each TCR beta V gene segment behaved as functional or pseudogenic. Donor age, sex, ethnicity and CMV serostatus were compiled together with the repertoire data. Genome-wide SNP genotypes for about 55% of the roughly 670 donors were used in a later genetic analysis, which treated that subset as a discovery cohort. Every discovery cohort repertoire had been produced on one sequencing platform. HLA typing covered class I and class II loci at four-digit resolution. Typing coverage differed by locus: A, B, C, DRB1 and DQB1 were typed in roughly 620-630 donors, DQA1 in about 550, DPA1 in roughly 590, and DPB1 in 400 to 490. Because of strong linkage in the cohort, roughly five DR-DQ haplotypes were treated as single units for association and clustering. On average, approximately 250,000 unique TCR beta nucleotide sequences were sequenced per donor among 300 to 500 genotyped donors of the cohort, with roughly 18% of those sequences being non-productive.

From its cysteine to its phenylalanine, the CDR3 spans 19 amino acids. Here the CDR3 DNA is all that survives: 57 bases in frame from base 1. Trimming takes 3 bases from V and 0 bases from J, and the germline ends sit 24 bases apart. Taken from the germline V gene (reference sequence), the CDR1 and CDR2 loops are MNHEY and SMNVEV. Note on this clone: Its antigen is still unknown.

The paper's findings and limits, for the study overall: An association between a missense DCLRE1C variant and V-gene and J-gene trimming of TCR beta chains was found in a later genetic analysis and replicated in an independent cohort. Several of the top co-occurrence clusters appeared to be linked to parvovirus B19, influenza, CMV and Epstein-Barr virus, according to a later analysis. Linkage disequilibrium might explain the correlated functional status among segregating V segments, but an unknown experimental factor could not be excluded. In a later analysis, TCR association rates were found to vary across HLA loci, with the most associated TCRs seen for DRB1 alleles and the fewest for HLA-C alleles. When HLA alleles, especially DR and DQ, strongly co-occurred, TCR associations were difficult to assign to individual alleles. It was suggested by the authors that the approach could potentially be generalized to other disease states and immunological phenotypes. In vitro tests confirmed that a few of the cytomegalovirus-associated TCR beta chains recognize cytomegalovirus antigens. At a false discovery rate of 0.05, a later analysis linked 16,000 or so TCR beta sequences to specific HLA alleles. According to a later analysis, most CMV-associated TCR beta chains appeared to be HLA-restricted, and the HLA associations seemed to be driven largely by CMV exposure. A total of fewer than 200 TCR beta chains were listed by the study as associated with cytomegalovirus. Broadly in line with IMGT annotations, most TCR beta V segments showed up in productive rearrangements about 90% or about 30% of the time in an earlier analysis of several hundred of the donors. Because counts were too low, about 18 rarely observed V segments, including chromosome 9 orphons, were excluded from the earlier analysis of roughly 580 of the donors. In both the original and validation cohorts, the classifier was reported to diagnose cytomegalovirus status with high specificity and sensitivity. Across donors, most TCR sequences were observed very rarely, whereas some public TCRs were present in many individuals. The 87-base-pair reads could not distinguish some IMGT-functional V segments, including TRBV6-2 and TRBV6-3, so those segments were excluded. A cluster of highly shared sequence variants was judged likely to be a technical artifact of the sequencing pipeline. Compared with equally common non-associated chains, HLA-associated TCR beta chains in a later analysis were more clonally expanded and had lower generation probabilities. A later genetic analysis reported fewer N-insertions in productive TCRs among donors in an Asian-associated ancestry cluster than the approximately 670-donor mean. Roughly uniform sequencing depth across donors was assumed in presence/absence analyses, although this assumption may not hold. In this cohort, only TCR beta chains were sequenced, and detectable features were limited by the absence of alpha or paired-chain data. Because HLA typing was missing for some donors at each locus, association tests included only the typed subset. A further reported finding was that TCR beta sequences accurately predicted the HLA-A and HLA-B alleles for most subjects in the first cohort. CMV serostatus was the only immune exposure information available for the cohort.

The cohort consisted of 600 to 700 healthy bone marrow donors. At the time of sampling, every cohort member was nominally healthy, though immune exposures that went unrecorded were likely present. The donor tested CMV seronegative, placing the donor among the 352 seronegative members of the cohort. Every donor gave a peripheral blood sample, and the peripheral blood mononuclear cells from that sample were used for TCR beta sequencing. The Qiagen DNeasy Blood Extraction Kit was used to extract genomic DNA from the blood cell samples. Preparation of the library involved the immunoSEQ multiplex PCR assay. For the multiplex PCR, a mixture combining 60 forward primers for TCR Vbeta segments and 13 reverse primers for TCR Jbeta segments was used. The CDR3 region of rearranged TCR beta genes was amplified from genomic DNA by a multiplex PCR assay. The Illumina HiSeq System was used to sequence the amplified TCR beta libraries as 87-base-pair reads. The study's own analysis went as follows. A later analysis tallied 80 million to 95 million unique TCR beta chains across the 700 or so repertoires, and about 12 million of those chains were shared by two or more donors. To remove PCR and sequencing errors, raw reads were error-corrected and collapsed into unique sequences using a nearest-neighbor algorithm that merged closely related sequences. CDR3 sequences were aligned to IMGT reference sequences to assign V, D and J gene segments. For a sequence to be retained, a match of at least six nucleotides to both a V gene segment and a J gene segment was required. Rearrangements were called productive when the CDR3 lacked stop codons and stayed in frame with V and J; all others were non-productive. CDR3 was defined by IMGT convention, running from the second conserved V-encoded cysteine to the conserved J-encoded phenylalanine. The earlier analysis of 500 to 750 of the donors excluded any sequence lacking an unambiguous match to a single V gene segment. An earlier analysis of roughly 590 of the donors called V segments functional above 56.7% productive rearrangements and segregating when the between-donor standard deviation exceeded 5%. A statistical classification framework was built for diagnosing cytomegalovirus status from the catalog of TCR beta chain sequences. V and J gene assignment, in a later analysis, came from comparing TCR nucleotide sequences with IMGT/GENE-DB human TR gene sequences. Using the TCRdist pipeline, a later analysis assigned CDR3 sequences along with most-parsimonious VDJ recombination scenarios. A later analysis defined each TCR beta chain by its CDR3 amino acid sequence plus V-gene family, and excluded reads lacking a unique V-gene family. A later analysis removed 550 to 700 highly shared, low-generation-probability nucleotide sequences to deal with suspected cross-contamination and a sequencing artifact. For each public chain, a later analysis derived a clonal expansion index from normalized ranks of inferred template counts within each repertoire. Generation probabilities in a later analysis came from a VDJ recombination model fitted to out-of-frame rearrangements, and those results were checked against IGoR. In a later analysis, hypergeometric tests were used to score TCR-TCR, TCR-HLA and TCR-CMV co-occurrence, with a repertoire-size bias correction applied to TCR pairs. In a later analysis, false discovery rates were estimated by permuting HLA or CMV assignments 20 times. In a later analysis, co-occurring TCRs were grouped using DBSCAN, with TCRdist sequence similarity added in when clustering inside HLA-allele-positive subsets. Repertoires with fewer than 30,000 or more than 120,000 public chains were left out of co-occurrence clustering, as were about 5 repertoires with anomalous nucleotide sharing. This is the immuneACCESS table as TCRdb keeps it, with only in-frame sequences that have V and J called. A part of the clones is gone; compared with another copy, unresolved V genes explain less than half, and the rest is unexplained. That table is the source of V, J and clone size, and D and trimming were worked out from the DNA. The sample table holds just over 150,000 clones. 2.1% of the sample is held by the ten biggest clonotypes.

The sequence is built from TRBV27 and TRBJ2-7, with TRBD1 perhaps the D gene, on 6 matching bases. Sequenced sample: PBMCs. The clonotype comes from a man aged 25-40 years in good health and CMV-seronegative. The CDR3 in this case is CASSFTGQPPGALSYEQYF. The nucleotide sequence reads TGTGCCAGCAGTTTTACGGGACAACCACCCGGGGCCCTCTCCTACGAGCAGTACTTC.